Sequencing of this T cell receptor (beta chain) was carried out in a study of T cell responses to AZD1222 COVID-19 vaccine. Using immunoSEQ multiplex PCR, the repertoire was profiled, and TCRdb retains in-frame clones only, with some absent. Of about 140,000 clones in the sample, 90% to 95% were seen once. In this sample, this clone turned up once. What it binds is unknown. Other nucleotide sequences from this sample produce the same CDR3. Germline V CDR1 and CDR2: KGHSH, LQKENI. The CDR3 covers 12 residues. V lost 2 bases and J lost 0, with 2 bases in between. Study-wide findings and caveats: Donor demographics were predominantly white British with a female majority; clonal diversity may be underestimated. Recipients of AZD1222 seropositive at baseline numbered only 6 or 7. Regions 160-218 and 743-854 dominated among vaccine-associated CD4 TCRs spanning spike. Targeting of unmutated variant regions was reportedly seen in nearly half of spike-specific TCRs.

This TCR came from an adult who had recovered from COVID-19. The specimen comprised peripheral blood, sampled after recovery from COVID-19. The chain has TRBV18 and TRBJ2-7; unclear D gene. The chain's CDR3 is CASSPSSYEQYF. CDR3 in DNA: TGTGCCAGCTCACCATCCTCCTACGAGCAGTACTTC.